The following is a T cell receptor beta chain sequence with its context. Its antigen specificity is not known. Per-base quality was not reported, and no clone a single base away is much larger than it. The record originates from a study of memory CD4+ T cells and cytomegalovirus serostatus (dated by TCRdb to between 2019 and 2020). In the study overall: A total of roughly 33 healthy Belgian adults, of whom 9 were CMV seropositive and roughly 24 were CMV seronegative, were included in the cohort. To replicate a published TCR-based CMV serostatus classifier, the study sequenced CD4+ memory TCRbeta repertoires from a Belgian cohort whose cytomegalovirus serostatus was known. Study-level results and caveats: Among the 150 to 200 previously reported CMV-associated TCRbeta sequences, over 65 showed up in the CD4+ memory repertoires, with each one found in between one and five individuals. Only CD4+CD45RO+ memory cells were sequenced, in contrast to the original study, in which naive and memory CD4+ and CD8+ populations were covered. For CMV serostatus prediction, a median bootstrapped AUC of approximately 0.95 was reached with the original framework, and a median bootstrapped AUC of approximately 0.9 was reached with a US-trained random forest. On the Belgian cohort, the classifier based on the original framework reached a median bootstrapped AUC of about 0.96, with a 95% CI of 0.76-1.00. Results were interpreted as suggesting that the CMV-associated TCR signature is largely present in the CD4+ memory repertoire.

V was cut back by 9 bases and J by 2 bases, leaving a gap of 18 bases between them. From a lookup of the germline V gene, CDR1 and CDR2 are ENHRY and SYGVKD. Counted from cysteine to phenylalanine, this CDR3 has 15 amino acids. The kept DNA is CDR3 alone, 45 bases in frame from the first base. Genomic DNA was extracted from sorted cells with the Quick-DNA Microprep Kit. Amplification of TCRbeta DNA was done with the immunoSEQ hsTCRbeta kit, following the protocol from the manufacturer. An Illumina MiSeq instrument was used to sequence the TCRbeta libraries. Per the source publication's procedure: Removing out-of-frame sequences left 2,204,828 distinct TCRbeta sequences, an average of roughly 68,000 per individual. Each individual was scored according to the count of 160 or so previously reported CMV-associated TCRbeta sequences and the total productive distinct TCRbeta count. A beta-binomial model was reimplemented in Python, and random forests from scikit-learn, run with default parameters, were trained on data from the US cohort. Classifier performance on the Belgian cohort was summarized as median AUC with percentile confidence intervals calculated over 10,000 bootstrap iterations. In TCRdb, the immuneACCESS table is reduced to in-frame sequences with V and J assigned. These tables do not hold every clone; where another copy was compared, an unresolved V gene accounts for under half, and the others remain unexplained. From that table come the V and J calls and clone size; the DNA was used to work out D and trimming. The sample data list about 64,000 clones, and approximately 77% of these were observed just once. The ten largest account for roughly 0.94% of the sample.

Single viable CD3+CD4+CD8-CD45RO+ cells were sorted as memory CD4+ T cells on a FACSAria II. CMV serostatus was assessed using a Roche Elecsys assay, by which serum IgG against CMV pp150, pp28, p38 and p52 was detected. After thawing, total CD4+ T cells were enriched by positive selection with CD4 magnetic microbeads. The samples came from a different study that was designed specifically to examine the CD4+ T cell memory repertoire. Peripheral blood mononuclear cells were isolated and cryopreserved following standard operating procedures; serum was stored at -80 °C. CD3-PerCP (BW264/56), CD4-APC (RPA-T4), CD45RO-PE (UCHT1) and CD8-Pacific Orange (3B5) antibodies were used for staining, and non-viable cells were excluded with Sytox blue.

The chain links TRBV10-3 with TRBJ2-3; the D gene cannot be resolved reliably. The sequenced sample consisted of memory CD4+ T cells from blood. This sequence originates from an adult in good health and CMV-seronegative. CDR3 protein: CAIADHQKTTDTQYF. The nucleotide sequence is TGTGCCATTGCAGACCACCAGAAAACCACAGATACGCAGTATTTT.